These 26 T cell receptor beta chains were sequenced from one sample in a study of blood T cells in healthy people across ages. The use of a sample-barcoded 5' primer and a J-beta primer mix characterized a second PCR of roughly 6 to 11 cycles. MiXCR, run by TCRdb on the 5' RACE reads, gives a single entry per CDR3 protein. Of 700,000 to 850,000 distinct CDR3 sequences in the sample, about 53% were seen once. Sequencing was done on a sample of blood. The receptors were sampled from a man at least 80 years old in good health.

The chain uses TRBV20-1 and TRBJ2-1; 10 bases are a match to TRBD2. V gave up 0 bases and J gave up 15 bases; unmatched junction bases: 5. The germline gives CDR1 DFQATT, CDR2 SNEGSKA (reference sequence). The CDR3 is 12 amino acids. The CDR3 loop reads CSARDKREGGFF. Written as DNA, the CDR3 is TGCAGTGCTAGAGATAAGCGGGAGGGCGGGTTCTTC.

The chain carries TRBV29-1 and TRBJ2-1, with 8 bases that match TRBD1. Germline V gene lookup returns CDR1 SQVTM and CDR2 ANQGSEA. The CDR3 totals 14 residues. V lost 2 bases, J lost 8 bases, and 8 bases stayed unmatched. CDR3 sequence: CSVETQGAFDEQFF. In nucleotides, the CDR3 is TGCAGCGTTGAAACGCAGGGGGCATTCGATGAGCAGTTCTTC.

V and J are TRBV27 and TRBJ2-5, with 7 bases matching TRBD2. The J call is doubtful: the DNA matches TRBJ2-7 better. Germline CDR1 is MNHEY and CDR2 is SMNVEV (reference sequence). CDR3 length: 14 residues. CDR3 amino acids: CASSLPGLPHEQYF. The CDR3 DNA reads TGTGCCAGCAGTCTTCCGGGACTACCCCACGAGCAGTACTTC.

This clonotype turned up a few times. V usage is TRBV29-1 and J usage is TRBJ2-1, with D possibly TRBD1 on 5 matching bases. CDR1 is SQVTM and CDR2 is ANQGSEA in the germline V gene. The length of the CDR3 is 13 residues. V lost 5 bases, J lost 4 bases, and 12 bases lay in between. Here the CDR3 reads CSVRKDTYNEQFF. The CDR3 nucleotides are TGCAGCGTTCGGAAGGACACTTACAATGAGCAGTTCTTC.

V gene TRBV20-1 combines with J gene TRBJ1-1; D is perhaps TRBD1 (6 bases). V was clipped by 5 bases and J by 2 bases, with 18 bases between them. Germline values: CDR1 DFQATT, CDR2 SNEGSKA (reference sequence). The CDR3 is made up of 15 amino acids. CDR3 sequence (DNA): TGCAGTGCTGGCCGTCTACAGGGTTTAAACACTGAAGCTTTCTTT. It yields the protein CSAGRLQGLNTEAFF.

The count of this clonotype is one. The germline gene is not matched at one end of the junction; a read error may be the cause. V usage is TRBV12-3 or TRBV12-4 and J usage is TRBJ2-3, with D unclear. The CDR3 extends over 14 amino acids. In DNA, the CDR3 is TGTGCCAGCAGTTTAGGAGTGAGCACAGATACGGAGTATTTT. This gives the protein CASSLGVSTDTEYF.

This chain joins TRBV7-9 and TRBJ1-5; D possibly corresponds to TRBD1 (6 bases). This CDR3 contains 13 residues. The germline gives CDR1 SEHNR, CDR2 FQNEAQ (reference sequence). Deletions cut 5 bases from V and 7 bases from J, with 12 bases between. In DNA form, the CDR3 reads TGTGCCAGCAGCAATCAAGGGGGGCAGCCCCAGCATTTT. Amino acid sequence: CASSNQGGQPQHF.

The chain uses TRBV7-9 and TRBJ1-4; 10 bases are a match to TRBD1. With V trimmed by 5 bases and J by 4 bases, 7 bases remained unmatched. Per germline, CDR1 SEHNR and CDR2 FQNEAQ (reference sequence). The CDR3 is made up of 16 amino acids. This CDR3 reads CASSRGQGVINEKLFF. CDR3 sequence (DNA): TGTGCCAGCAGCCGAGGACAGGGGGTGATTAATGAAAAACTGTTTTTT.

V usage is TRBV29-1 and J usage is TRBJ2-3; the match to TRBD2 covers 9 bases. The junction had 9 bases not matched to a gene; V was cut back by 4 bases and J by 7 bases. This CDR3 region has 14 residues. Germline V gives CDR1 SQVTM, CDR2 ANQGSEA. CDR3: CSVAASGAKNTQYF. The CDR3 nucleotides read TGCAGCGTTGCTGCTAGCGGGGCCAAAAATACGCAGTATTTT.

The J gene is TRBJ2-2, the V gene TRBV25-1, with TRBD1 matching 8 bases. The CDR3 is made up of 16 amino acids. From germline, CDR1 is MGHDK and CDR2 SYGVNS. V lost 6 bases and J lost 5; bases outside the gene matches: 11. The CDR3 region is CASRSSGTGVTGELFF. CDR3 DNA: TGTGCCAGCAGGAGTTCCGGGACAGGAGTAACCGGGGAGCTGTTTTTT.

The V gene is TRBV3-1, the J gene TRBJ2-1, with 12 bases matching TRBD2. CDR1 and CDR2 (germline): LGHDT, YNNKEL (reference sequence). The CDR3 is 16 residues long. The V gene end was trimmed by 4 bases and the J gene end by 4 bases; junction bases not matched to a gene: 5. CDR3 sequence (DNA): TGTGCCAGCAGCCCCCGCGGGACTAGCGGGTACAATGAGCAGTTCTTC. Translating gives CASSPRGTSGYNEQFF.

The chain combines TRBV18 with TRBJ2-7; no reliable D call. Germline CDR1 KGHSH, CDR2 LQKENI. The CDR3 contains 14 residues. V shed 2 bases and J shed 2 bases, with 10 bases lying between them. This chain's CDR3 is CASSPEVTTYEQYF. The DNA of the CDR3 is TGTGCCAGCTCACCAGAGGTCACCACCTACGAGCAGTACTTC.

The rearrangement joins TRBV13 to TRBJ2-3; 11 nucleotides match TRBD2. Germline CDR1 PRHDT, CDR2 FYEKMQ (reference sequence). CDR3 length: 18 residues. The V and J ends lost 0 bases and 14 bases, in that order; junction bases with no gene match: 19. The DNA of the CDR3 is TGTGCCAGCAGCTTAGGGGGAGTACTAGCGGGAGCGGGAAGATACGCGTATTTT. Amino acids: CASSLGGVLAGAGRYAYF.

There are a few counts of this clonotype. V usage is TRBV12-3 or TRBV12-4 and J usage is TRBJ2-1, with 14 bases aligning to TRBD2. The CDR3 consists of 18 residues. The trim removed 3 bases at V and 0 bases at J, leaving 4 bases unmatched. In DNA, the CDR3 is TGTGCCAGCAGTTTCCGACTAGCGGGAGGGGCCTCCTACAATGAGCAGTTCTTC. It is translated as CASSFRLAGGASYNEQFF.

The chain combines TRBV28 with TRBJ2-7; D assignment may be TRBD1 or TRBD2 (5 bases each). There are 14 residues in the CDR3. Germline V CDR1 and CDR2: MDHEN, SYDVKM. Trimming took off 5 bases at V and 6 bases at J, with 17 bases between the two ends. This chain's CDR3 is CASSPDRNRGEQYF. The CDR3 nucleotides read TGTGCCAGCAGTCCCGACAGAAACCGGGGCGAGCAGTACTTC.

The V and J genes are TRBV5-1 and TRBJ1-5; D is perhaps TRBD1 (6 bases). The length of the CDR3 is 15 residues. Trimming removed 4 bases at V and 0 bases at J, with 11 bases between. Germline V gives CDR1 SGHRS, CDR2 YFSETQ. The CDR3 DNA is TGCGCCAGCAGCAAGGACAGTAATAGCAATCAGCCCCAGCATTTT. Translated: CASSKDSNSNQPQHF.

The chain recombines TRBV10-3 with TRBJ1-1; D is uncertain. Germline V gene sequence: CDR1 ENHRY, CDR2 SYGVKD. The length of the CDR3 is 14 residues. V dropped 0 bases and J dropped 2 bases, with 7 bases sitting between them. CDR3 in DNA: TGTGCCATCAGTGAGTCGCCCGGAAACACTGAAGCTTTCTTT. Residues: CAISESPGNTEAFF.

CDR3 sequence reads: CASSSGTSGKGGETQYF. CDR3 nucleotides: TGTGCCAGCAGCTCCGGGACTAGCGGGAAGGGGGGGGAGACCCAGTACTTC. The rearrangement uses TRBV11-2 and TRBJ2-5; TRBD2 agrees at 13 bases. The CDR3 sequence is 17 residues long. The germline CDR1 and CDR2 sequences are SGHAT and FQNNGV. The ends lost 4 bases at V and 5 bases at J; junction bases unmatched: 10.

The chain combines TRBV27 with TRBJ1-5; D is undetermined. CDR3 size: 12 residues. Trimming removed 3 bases from V and 4 bases from J, with 4 bases in between. Germline CDR1 MNHEY, CDR2 SMNVEV (reference sequence). For the CDR3, the DNA is TGTGCCAGCAGTTTCCTGAATCAGCCCCAGCATTTT. Its protein is CASSFLNQPQHF.

Points on this clonotype: Compared with germline, one end of the junction differs, possibly owing to a read error. The V call is TRBV20-1, the J call TRBJ2-1; perhaps D is TRBD1 or TRBD2 (6 bases each). This CDR3 region has 13 residues. In germline, CDR1 is DFQATT, CDR2 SNEGSKA (reference sequence). The CDR3 sequence is CSARGTLYNEQFF. The CDR3 nucleotides are TGTAGTGCTAGGGGGACTTTATACAATGAGCAGTTCTTC.

Comments on this clonotype: Sequence at one end of the junction differs from germline and may be a read error. J is TRBJ1-1 and V is TRBV28; D is perhaps TRBD1 (6 bases). Germline V CDR1 and CDR2: MDHEN, SYDVKM. The CDR3 totals 17 residues. The CDR3 DNA reads as TGTGCCTCCAACCTCGGGGGGGCAGGAGGACCGGCCACTGAGGCTTTCTTT. Translated, it gives CASNLGGAGGPATEAFF.

This clonotype came up once. The chain uses TRBV28 and TRBJ2-1; a possible D gene is TRBD2 (5 bases). The CDR3 is 16 residues long. Trimming pared 1 base from V and 2 bases from J, leaving 12 bases between. Looked up from germline, CDR1 is MDHEN and CDR2 is SYDVKM. DNA for the CDR3: TGTGCCAGCAGTTTATTTGCCAAGGGAGCCTACAATGAGCAGTTCTTC. Its protein product is CASSLFAKGAYNEQFF.

This rearrangement joins TRBV24-1 to TRBJ2-3; D possibly matches TRBD1 or TRBD2 (5 bases each). Germline V gene sequence: CDR1 KGHDR, CDR2 SFDVKD. Trimming pared 7 bases from V and 2 bases from J, leaving 12 bases between. This CDR3 region has 14 residues. The CDR3 DNA reads as TGTGCCACCAGCGGGGCTTACAACACAGATACGCAGTATTTT. The encoded protein is CATSGAYNTDTQYF.

This chain links TRBV29-1 with TRBJ2-7; 9 nucleotides align to TRBD1. CDR1 is SQVTM and CDR2 is ANQGSEA in the germline V gene. V was pared by 8 bases and J by 7 bases, with 9 bases of the junction left unmatched. The CDR3 runs 12 residues. CDR3 loop: CSCRYRGLEQYF. DNA of the CDR3: TGCAGCTGTAGATACAGGGGGCTTGAGCAGTACTTC.

This sequence joins TRBV24-1 and TRBJ2-7, with 8 bases matching TRBD2. The J call is uncertain, as TRBJ2-5 better fits the DNA end. This CDR3 is 14 amino acids long. The germline CDR1 and CDR2 sequences are KGHDR and SFDVKD. DNA of the CDR3: TGTGCCACCAGTGAGGGGACTAGTTTAGAGACCCAGTACTTC. This encodes CATSEGTSLETQYF.

This clonotype was found a few times. The chain has TRBV6-5 and TRBJ2-7, with D possibly being TRBD2 (6 bases). CDR1 and CDR2 from the germline V gene are MNHEY and SVGAGI. Trimming took off 1 base at V and 7 bases at J, with 17 bases between the two ends. This CDR3 region has 15 residues. CDR3 protein: CASSYLGSGAGEQYF. CDR3 nucleotide sequence: TGTGCCAGCAGTTACTTAGGTAGCGGTGCTGGAGAGCAGTACTTC.